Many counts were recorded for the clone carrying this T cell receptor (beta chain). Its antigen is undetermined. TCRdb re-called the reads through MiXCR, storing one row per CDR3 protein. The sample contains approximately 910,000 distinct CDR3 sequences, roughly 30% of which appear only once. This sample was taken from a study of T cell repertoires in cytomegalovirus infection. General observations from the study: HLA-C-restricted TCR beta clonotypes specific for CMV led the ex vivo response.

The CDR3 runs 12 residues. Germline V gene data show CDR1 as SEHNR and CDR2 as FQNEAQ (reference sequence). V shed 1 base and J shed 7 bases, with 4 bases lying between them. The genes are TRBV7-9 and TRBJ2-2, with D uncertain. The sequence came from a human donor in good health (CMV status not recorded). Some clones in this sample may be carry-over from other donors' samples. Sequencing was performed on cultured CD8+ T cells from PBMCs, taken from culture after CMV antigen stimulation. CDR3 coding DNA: TGTGCCAGCAGCTTAGATCACGGGGAGCTGTTTTTT. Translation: CASSLDHGELFF.